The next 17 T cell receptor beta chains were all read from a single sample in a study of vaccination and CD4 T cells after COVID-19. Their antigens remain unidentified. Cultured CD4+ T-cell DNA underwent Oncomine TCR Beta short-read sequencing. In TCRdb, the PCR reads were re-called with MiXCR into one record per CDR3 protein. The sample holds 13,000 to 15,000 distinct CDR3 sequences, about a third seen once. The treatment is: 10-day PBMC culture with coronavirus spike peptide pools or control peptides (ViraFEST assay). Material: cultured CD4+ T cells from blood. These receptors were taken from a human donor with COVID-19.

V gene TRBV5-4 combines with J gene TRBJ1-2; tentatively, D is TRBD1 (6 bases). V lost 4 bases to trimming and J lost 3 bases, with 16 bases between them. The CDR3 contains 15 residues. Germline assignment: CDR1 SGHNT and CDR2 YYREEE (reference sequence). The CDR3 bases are TGTGCCAGCAGCGGGCTTTGGGGGGGCGACTATGGCTACACCTTC. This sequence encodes CASSGLWGGDYGYTF.

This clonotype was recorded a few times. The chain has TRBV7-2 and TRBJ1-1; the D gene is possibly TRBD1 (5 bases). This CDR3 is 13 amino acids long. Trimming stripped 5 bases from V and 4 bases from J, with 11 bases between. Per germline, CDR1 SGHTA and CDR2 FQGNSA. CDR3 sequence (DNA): TGTGCCAGCAGCCTGGGGCAGGGCACTGAAGCTTTCTTT. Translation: CASSLGQGTEAFF.

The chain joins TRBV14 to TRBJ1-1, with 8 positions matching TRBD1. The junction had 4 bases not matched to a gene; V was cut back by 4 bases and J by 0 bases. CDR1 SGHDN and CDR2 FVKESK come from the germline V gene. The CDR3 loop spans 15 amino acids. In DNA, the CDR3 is TGTGCCAGCAGCCGACGGACAGGGATGAACACTGAAGCTTTCTTT. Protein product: CASSRRTGMNTEAFF.

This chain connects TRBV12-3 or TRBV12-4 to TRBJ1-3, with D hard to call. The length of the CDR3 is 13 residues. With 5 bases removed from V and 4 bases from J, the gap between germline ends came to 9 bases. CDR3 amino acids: CASSPMEGNTIYF. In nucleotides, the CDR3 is TGTGCCAGCAGTCCGATGGAGGGAAACACCATATATTTT.

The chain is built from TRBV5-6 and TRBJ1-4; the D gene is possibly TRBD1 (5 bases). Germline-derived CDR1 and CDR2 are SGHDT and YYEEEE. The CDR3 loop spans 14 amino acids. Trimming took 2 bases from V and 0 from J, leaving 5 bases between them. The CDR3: CASSFRATNEKLFF. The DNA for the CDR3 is TGTGCCAGCAGCTTCAGGGCAACTAATGAAAAACTGTTTTTT. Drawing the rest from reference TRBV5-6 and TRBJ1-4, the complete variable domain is DAGVTQSPTHLIKTRGQQVTLRCSPKSGHDTVSWYQQALGQGPQFIFQYYEEEERQRGNFPDRFSGHQFPNYSSELNVNALLLGDSALYLCASSFRATNEKLFFGSGTQLSVL.

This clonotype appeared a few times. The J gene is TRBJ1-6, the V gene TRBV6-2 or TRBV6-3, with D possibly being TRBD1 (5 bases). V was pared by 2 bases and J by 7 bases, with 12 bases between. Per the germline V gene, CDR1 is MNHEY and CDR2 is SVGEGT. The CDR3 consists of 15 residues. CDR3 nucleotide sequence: TGTGCCAGCAGTTACGCGGGGACGGTAAATTCACCCCTCCACTTT. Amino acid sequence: CASSYAGTVNSPLHF.

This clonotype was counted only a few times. CDR3 sequence: CASSLHKLSRGHLDTEAFF. The CDR3 nucleotides read TGTGCCAGCAGCCTACACAAGCTAAGCAGGGGGCATTTAGACACTGAAGCTTTCTTT. The chain joins TRBV21-1 to TRBJ1-1; TRBD1 is taken as the D call from the table, unchecked against the DNA. TRBV21-1 is described as a pseudogene. The CDR3 loop spans 19 amino acids.

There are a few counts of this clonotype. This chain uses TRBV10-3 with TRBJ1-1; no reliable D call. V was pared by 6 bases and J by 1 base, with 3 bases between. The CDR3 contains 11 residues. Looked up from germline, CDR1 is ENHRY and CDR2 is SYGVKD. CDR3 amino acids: CAIRQNTEAFF. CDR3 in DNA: TGTGCCATCAGACAGAACACTGAAGCTTTCTTT.

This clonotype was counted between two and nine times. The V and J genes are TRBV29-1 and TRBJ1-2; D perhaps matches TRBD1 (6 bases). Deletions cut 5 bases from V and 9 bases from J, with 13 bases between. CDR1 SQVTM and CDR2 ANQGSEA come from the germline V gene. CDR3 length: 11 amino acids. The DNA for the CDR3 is TGCAGCGTTTCGGGGGCGGCTAGCTACACCTTC. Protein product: CSVSGAASYTF.

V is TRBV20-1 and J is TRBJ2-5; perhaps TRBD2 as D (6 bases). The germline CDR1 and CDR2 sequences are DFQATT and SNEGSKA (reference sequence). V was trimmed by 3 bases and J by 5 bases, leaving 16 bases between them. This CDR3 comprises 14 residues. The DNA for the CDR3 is TGCAGTGCTAGGAGCGGAGGGTCGGGCGAGACCCAGTACTTC. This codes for CSARSGGSGETQYF.

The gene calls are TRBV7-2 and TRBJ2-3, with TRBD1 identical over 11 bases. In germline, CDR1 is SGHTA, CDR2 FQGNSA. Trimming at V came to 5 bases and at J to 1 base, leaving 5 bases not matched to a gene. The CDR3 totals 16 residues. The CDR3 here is CASSPGQGVGTDTQYF. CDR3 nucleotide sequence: TGTGCCAGCAGCCCGGGACAGGGGGTGGGCACAGATACGCAGTATTTT.

CDR3 region: CASSPGGGRTDTQYF. DNA of the CDR3: TGTGCCAGCAGCCCTGGAGGGGGACGGACAGATACGCAGTATTTT. The gene calls are TRBV5-4 and TRBJ2-3; either TRBD1 or TRBD2 may supply D (6 bases each). CDR3 length: 15 amino acids. Germline V lookup: CDR1 SGHNT, CDR2 YYREEE (reference sequence). Trimming took off 4 bases at V and 3 bases at J, with 15 bases between the two ends. Drawing the rest from reference TRBV5-4 and TRBJ2-3, the complete variable domain is ETGVTQSPTHLIKTRGQQVTLRCSSQSGHNTVSWYQQALGQGPQFIFQYYREEENGRGNFPPRFSGLQFPNYSSELNVNALELDDSALYLCASSPGGGRTDTQYFGPGTRLTVL.

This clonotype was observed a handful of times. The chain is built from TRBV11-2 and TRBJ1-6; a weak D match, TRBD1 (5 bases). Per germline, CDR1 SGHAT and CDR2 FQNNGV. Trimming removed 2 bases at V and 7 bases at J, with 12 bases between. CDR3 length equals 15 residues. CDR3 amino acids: CASSLWDVRNSPLHF. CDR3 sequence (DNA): TGTGCCAGCAGCTTATGGGACGTACGAAATTCACCCCTCCACTTT.

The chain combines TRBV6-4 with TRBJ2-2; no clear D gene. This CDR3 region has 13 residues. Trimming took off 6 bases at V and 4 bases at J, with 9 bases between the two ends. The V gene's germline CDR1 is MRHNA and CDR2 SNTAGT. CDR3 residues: CASSALGTGELFF. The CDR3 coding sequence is TGTGCCAGCAGCGCCCTAGGCACCGGGGAGCTGTTTTTT.

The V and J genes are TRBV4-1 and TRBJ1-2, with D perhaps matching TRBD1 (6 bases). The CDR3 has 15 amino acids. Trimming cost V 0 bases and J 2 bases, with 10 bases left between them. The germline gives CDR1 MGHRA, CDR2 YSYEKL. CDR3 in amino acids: CASSQDRGGNYGYTF. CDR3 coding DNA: TGCGCCAGCAGCCAAGATAGGGGGGGGAACTATGGCTACACCTTC.

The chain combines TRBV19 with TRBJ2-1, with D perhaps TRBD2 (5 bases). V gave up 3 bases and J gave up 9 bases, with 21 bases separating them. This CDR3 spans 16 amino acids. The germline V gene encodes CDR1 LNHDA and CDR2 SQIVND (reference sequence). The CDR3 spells CASSIPPPSRSVEQFF. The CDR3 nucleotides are TGTGCCAGTAGTATCCCCCCCCCTAGCCGGAGTGTTGAGCAGTTCTTC.

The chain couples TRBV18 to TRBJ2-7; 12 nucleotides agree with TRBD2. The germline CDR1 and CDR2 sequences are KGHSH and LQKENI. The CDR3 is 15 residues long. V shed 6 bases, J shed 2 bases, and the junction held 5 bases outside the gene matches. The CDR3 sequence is CASSLTSGGPYEQYF. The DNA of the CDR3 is TGTGCCAGCTCGCTTACTAGCGGGGGGCCCTACGAGCAGTACTTC.